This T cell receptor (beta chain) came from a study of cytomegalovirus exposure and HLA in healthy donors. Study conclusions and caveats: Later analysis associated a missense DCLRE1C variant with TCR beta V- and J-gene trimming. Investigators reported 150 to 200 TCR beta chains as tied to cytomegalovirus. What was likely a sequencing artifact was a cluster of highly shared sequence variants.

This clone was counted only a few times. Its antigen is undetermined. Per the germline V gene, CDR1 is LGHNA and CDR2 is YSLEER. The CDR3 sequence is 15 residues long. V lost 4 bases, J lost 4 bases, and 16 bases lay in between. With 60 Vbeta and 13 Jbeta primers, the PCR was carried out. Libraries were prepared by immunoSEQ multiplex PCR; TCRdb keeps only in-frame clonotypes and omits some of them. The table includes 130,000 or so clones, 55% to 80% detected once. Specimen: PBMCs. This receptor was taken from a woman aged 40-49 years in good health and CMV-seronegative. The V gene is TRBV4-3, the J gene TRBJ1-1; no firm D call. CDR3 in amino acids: CASSPSGPAGTEAFF. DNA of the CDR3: TGCGCCAGCAGCCCCTCCGGGCCGGCGGGCACTGAAGCTTTCTTT.